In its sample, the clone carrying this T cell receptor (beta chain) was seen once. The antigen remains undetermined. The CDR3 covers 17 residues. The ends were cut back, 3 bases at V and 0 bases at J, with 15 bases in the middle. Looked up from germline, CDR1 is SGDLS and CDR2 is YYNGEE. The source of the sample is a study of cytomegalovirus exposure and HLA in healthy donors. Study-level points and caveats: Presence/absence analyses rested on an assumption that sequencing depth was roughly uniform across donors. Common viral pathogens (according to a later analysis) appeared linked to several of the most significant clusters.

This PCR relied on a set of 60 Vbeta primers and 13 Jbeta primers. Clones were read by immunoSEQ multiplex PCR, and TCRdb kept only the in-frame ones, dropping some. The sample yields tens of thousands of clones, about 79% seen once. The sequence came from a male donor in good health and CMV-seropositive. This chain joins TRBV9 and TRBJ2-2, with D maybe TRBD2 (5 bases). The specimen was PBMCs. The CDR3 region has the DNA TGTGCCAGCAGCGGACCCCGGGAACTCCCGAACACCGGGGAGCTGTTTTTT. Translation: CASSGPRELPNTGELFF. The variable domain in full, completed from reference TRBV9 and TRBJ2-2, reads DSGVTQTPKHLITATGQRVTLRCSPRSGDLSVYWYQQSLDQGLQFLIQYYNGEERAKGNILERFSAQQFPDLHSELNLSSLELGDSALYFCASSGPRELPNTGELFFGEGSRLTVL.